Each of the 30 T cell receptor beta chains below was sequenced from the same sample in a study of T cell changes during pregnancy in multiple sclerosis. The assay was immunoSEQ multiplex PCR, and TCRdb's table has in-frame clones only and misses some. This table holds 73,000 or so clones, about 90% found once. This specimen consisted of peripheral blood, obtained after pregnancy. These receptors all come from a female donor in good health, enrolled as a control in a pregnancy study.

The chain has TRBV4-1 and TRBJ2-3; 9 bases agree with TRBD2. Germline loops: CDR1 MGHRA, CDR2 YSYEKL. This CDR3 is built from 16 residues. With 0 bases clipped from V and 1 base from J, the junction kept 2 bases outside the gene matches. The DNA for the CDR3 is TGCGCCAGCAGCCAAGAGGGCGGGAGGGGCACAGATACGCAGTATTTT. It specifies CASSQEGGRGTDTQYF.

The chain has TRBV27 and TRBJ1-2; 7 bases fit TRBD1. The V gene's germline CDR1 is MNHEY and CDR2 SMNVEV (reference sequence). The CDR3 totals 13 residues. Unmatched junction bases numbered 2, after V lost 3 bases and J lost 4 bases. The CDR3 loop reads CASSLTGSYGYTF. Here the CDR3 DNA reads TGTGCCAGCAGTTTGACAGGGAGCTATGGCTACACCTTC.

V is TRBV15 and J is TRBJ1-2, with D maybe TRBD1 (6 bases). Germline assignment: CDR1 LNHNV and CDR2 YYDKDF (reference sequence). The CDR3 has 16 residues. The V gene lost 6 bases and the J gene lost 4 bases, with 21 bases spanning the gap. CDR3 nucleotides: TGTGCCACCAGTATTATAGGGGGAGCCAGGTCCTATGGCTACACCTTC. Its translation: CATSIIGGARSYGYTF.

The chain employs TRBV7-2 and TRBJ2-1; TRBD1 matches 7 bases. J lost 8 bases, V lost 4 bases, and 5 bases had no gene match. The germline gives CDR1 SGHTA, CDR2 FQGNSA. The CDR3 runs 13 residues. The CDR3 bases are TGTGCCAGCAGCTCCTACAGGGGAGATGAGCAGTTCTTC. Its translation: CASSSYRGDEQFF.

J is TRBJ1-4 and V is TRBV11-2; 11 bases align to TRBD1. The length of the CDR3 is 14 residues. Germline V gene lookup returns CDR1 SGHAT and CDR2 FQNNGV. The ends lost 5 bases at V and 8 bases at J; junction bases unmatched: 4. CDR3 bases: TGTGCCAGCAGCCCCGGACAGGGGGCGGAAAAACTGTTTTTT. Translated, it gives CASSPGQGAEKLFF.

The rearrangement links TRBV5-4 to TRBJ1-2, with D possibly matching TRBD1 (5 bases). This CDR3 is 14 amino acids long. V was clipped by 0 bases and J by 6 bases, with 12 bases between them. Germline V gene lookup returns CDR1 SGHNT and CDR2 YYREEE (reference sequence). CDR3 region: CASSLVAGQDGYTF. In DNA form, the CDR3 reads TGTGCCAGCAGCTTGGTGGCAGGGCAGGATGGCTACACCTTC.

This clone occurred once. V gene TRBV5-1 combines with J gene TRBJ2-5; 11 bases are shared with TRBD2. Germline CDR1 reads SGHRS; CDR2 reads YFSETQ. Losses at the gene ends were 4 bases for V and 5 bases for J; bases not matched to a gene: 7. This CDR3 contains 15 residues. The CDR3 reads CASSPGTSGRETQYF. In DNA form, the CDR3 reads TGCGCCAGCAGCCCAGGGACTAGCGGCCGGGAGACCCAGTACTTC.

This clone was counted a single time. The genes are TRBV6-1 and TRBJ2-1, with 7 bases that match TRBD2. Looked up from germline, CDR1 is MNHNS and CDR2 is SASEGT. The CDR3 has 16 amino acids. With V trimmed by 2 bases and J by 2 bases, 6 bases remained unmatched. CDR3 nucleotide sequence: TGTGCCAGCAGTGAATCGGGGGGACGGCCCTACAATGAGCAGTTCTTC. Protein: CASSESGGRPYNEQFF.

This sequence joins TRBV5-6 and TRBJ2-1; no clear D gene. The CDR3 spans 14 residues. V was shortened by 5 bases and J by 7 bases, with 16 bases between the two germline ends. The germline V gene encodes CDR1 SGHDT and CDR2 YYEEEE. CDR3 sequence: CASRPTGVFNEQFF. In DNA form, the CDR3 reads TGTGCCAGCAGACCCACCGGAGTGTTTAATGAGCAGTTCTTC.

The V and J genes are TRBV5-1 and TRBJ2-7; 7 nucleotides align to TRBD1. Germline V CDR1 and CDR2: SGHRS, YFSETQ. V was clipped by 6 bases and J by 2 bases; unmatched bases: 2. The CDR3 is 12 amino acids. DNA for the CDR3: TGCGCCAGCAAAGGGGGCCCCTACGAGCAGTACTTC. Translation gives CASKGGPYEQYF.

The chain has TRBV5-4 and TRBJ1-2, with D maybe TRBD1 (6 bases). CDR1 is SGHNT, CDR2 YYREEE, per germline (reference sequence). This CDR3 is 16 amino acids long. Between the trimmed V and J ends, which lost 2 bases and 4 bases, there was a span of 18 bases. The CDR3 region has the DNA TGTGCCAGCAGCTTAAACAACAGGGAATCCATCTATGGCTACACCTTC. Its protein product is CASSLNNRESIYGYTF.

The V and J genes are TRBV7-2 and TRBJ1-5; 7 bases line up with TRBD1. Germline CDR1 SGHTA, CDR2 FQGNSA. This CDR3 region has 16 residues. V gave up 1 base and J gave up 3 bases; unmatched junction bases: 6. In DNA, the CDR3 is TGTGCCAGCAGCTTAGATGGAGGGGGCCCCAATCAGCCCCAGCATTTT. The encoded protein is CASSLDGGGPNQPQHF.

The gene calls are TRBV18 and TRBJ2-5; no reliable D call. The CDR3 is 15 residues long. Germline CDR1 KGHSH, CDR2 LQKENI. V dropped 0 bases and J dropped 5 bases, with 13 bases sitting between them. The DNA of the CDR3 is TGTGCCAGCTCACCACCCGGCCAGACGAGGGAGACCCAGTACTTC. As protein: CASSPPGQTRETQYF.

This rearrangement joins TRBV4-3 to TRBJ1-2, with D possibly TRBD1 on 5 matching bases. The V gene's germline CDR1 is LGHNA and CDR2 YSLEER. The CDR3 runs to 17 residues. Trimming pared 1 base from V and 4 bases from J, leaving 19 bases between. The DNA for the CDR3 is TGCGCCAGCAGCCAAGGCGGCCGAGCGGGGGTGAGCTATGGCTACACCTTC. Translated, it gives CASSQGGRAGVSYGYTF.

The chain is built from TRBV30 and TRBJ1-2; unclear D gene. V was trimmed by 4 bases and J by 8 bases, leaving 5 bases between them. The CDR3 is 9 amino acids. Germline lookup yields CDR1 GTSNPN and CDR2 SVGIG (reference sequence). The CDR3, as DNA: TGTGCCTGGATTGAGGGCTACACCTTC. It is translated as CAWIEGYTF. Full variable domain (missing parts from reference TRBV30 and TRBJ1-2): SQTIHQWPATLVQPVGSPLSLECTVEGTSNPNLYWYRQAAGRGLQLLFYSVGIGQISSEVPQNLSASRPQDRQFILSSKKLLLSDSGFYLCAWIEGYTFGSGTRLTVV.

The chain combines TRBV10-3 with TRBJ2-7; 9 positions match TRBD1. CDR1 is ENHRY, CDR2 SYGVKD, per germline. The CDR3 is 14 amino acids. The junction had 8 bases not matched to a gene; V was cut back by 9 bases and J by 2 bases. The CDR3 loop is CAIQPGQGAYEQYF. The CDR3 region has the DNA TGTGCCATTCAACCGGGACAGGGAGCCTACGAGCAGTACTTC.

The J gene is TRBJ1-1, the V gene TRBV7-9; the D gene is possibly TRBD1 (6 bases). The CDR3 has 12 amino acids. Looked up from germline, CDR1 is SEHNR and CDR2 is FQNEAQ (reference sequence). The V end lost 5 bases, the J end lost 3 bases, and 7 bases lay between the germline ends. The CDR3 spells CASSPGDTEAFF. The DNA for the CDR3 is TGTGCCAGCAGCCCAGGGGACACTGAAGCTTTCTTT.

The chain carries TRBV10-2 and TRBJ1-1; D gene unclear. V was clipped by 5 bases and J by 5 bases, with 18 bases between them. This CDR3 is 15 amino acids long. Germline CDR1 is WSHSY and CDR2 is SAAADI. The CDR3 sequence: CASSPISPRETEAFF. In nucleotides, the CDR3 is TGCGCCAGCAGTCCCATTTCTCCCCGGGAAACTGAAGCTTTCTTT.

The chain couples TRBV10-3 to TRBJ2-7; TRBD2 is a possible D gene (6 bases). This CDR3 region has 13 residues. V dropped 10 bases and J dropped 7 bases, with 20 bases sitting between them. The V gene's germline CDR1 is ENHRY and CDR2 SYGVKD. CDR3 nucleotide sequence: TGTGCCACCACCCGGGACTTCGTGGGGGAGCAGTACTTC. Its protein product is CATTRDFVGEQYF.

The chain links TRBV7-9 to TRBJ2-3, with D hard to call. The CDR3 extends over 16 amino acids. Germline values: CDR1 SEHNR, CDR2 FQNEAQ (reference sequence). V lost 0 bases and J lost 2, with 12 bases in between. Written as DNA, the CDR3 is TGTGCCAGCAGCTTAGCGCTTGGCAGAATCACAGATACGCAGTATTTT. Translation gives CASSLALGRITDTQYF.

The chain carries TRBV7-2 and TRBJ2-3; 7 nucleotides match TRBD1. The CDR3 extends over 15 amino acids. Germline values: CDR1 SGHTA, CDR2 FQGNSA. Unmatched junction bases numbered 4, after V lost 0 bases and J lost 4 bases. CDR3 residues: CASSLAGQGADTQYF. CDR3 in DNA: TGTGCCAGCAGCTTAGCAGGGCAGGGGGCAGATACGCAGTATTTT.

The gene calls are TRBV25-1 and TRBJ2-3; 9 bases line up with TRBD2. V dropped 5 bases and J dropped 0; count of bases not matched to a gene: 3. This CDR3 region has 15 residues. Germline V gene sequence: CDR1 MGHDK, CDR2 SYGVNS. The CDR3: CASSPLAGSTDTQYF. In DNA, the CDR3 is TGTGCCAGCAGTCCACTAGCGGGTAGCACAGATACGCAGTATTTT. The full variable domain, with the rest looked up from reference TRBV25-1 and TRBJ2-3, is EADIYQTPRYLVIGTGKKITLECSQTMGHDKMYWYQQDPGMELHLIHYSYGVNSTEKGDLSSESTVSRIRTEHFPLTLESARPSHTSQYLCASSPLAGSTDTQYFGPGTRLTVL.

The chain carries TRBV6-4 and TRBJ1-2, with 10 bases lining up with TRBD1. J gave up 8 bases and V 7 bases, and 7 bases lay outside the gene matches. Germline CDR1 reads MRHNA; CDR2 reads SNTAGT. This CDR3 contains 13 residues. CDR3 region: CASTTGQGRGYTF. The CDR3 coding sequence is TGTGCCAGCACTACGGGACAGGGGAGAGGCTACACCTTC.

This clone was seen more than once but under ten times. The rearrangement links TRBV30 to TRBJ1-1; D not resolved. The CDR3 is made up of 13 amino acids. Germline CDR1 GTSNPN, CDR2 SVGIG (reference sequence). V lost 2 bases, J lost 0 bases, and 7 bases lay in between. CDR3 loop: CAWSRSLNTEAFF. The CDR3 coding sequence is TGTGCCTGGAGTCGCAGTCTGAACACTGAAGCTTTCTTT.

For this clone: One end of the junction does not line up with germline, which may come from a read error. The rearrangement uses TRBV6-5 and TRBJ1-2; 7 nucleotides match TRBD1. This CDR3 contains 13 residues. Per germline, CDR1 MNHEY and CDR2 SVGAGI. The CDR3 protein is CASSYSTGHGYTF. CDR3 DNA sequence: TGTGCCAGCAGCTACTCGACAGGGCATGGCTACACCTTC.

This clone was seen more than once but under ten times. The chain links TRBV6-1 to TRBJ2-7, with TRBD2 matching 13 bases. V lost 11 bases, J lost 5 bases, and 3 bases stayed unmatched. Germline V gene lookup returns CDR1 MNHNS and CDR2 SASEGT. CDR3 length: 12 amino acids. The CDR3 DNA reads as TGTGCCGCCGGACTAGCGGGAGACGAGCAGTACTTC. Protein sequence: CAAGLAGDEQYF.

The gene calls are TRBV19 and TRBJ1-5; D might be TRBD1 (5 bases). CDR1 and CDR2 (germline): LNHDA, SQIVND (reference sequence). V lost 6 bases and J lost 3, with 12 bases in between. The CDR3 spans 14 residues. This chain's CDR3 is CASSVDSYNQPQHF. The CDR3 region has the DNA TGTGCCAGTAGCGTCGACAGTTACAATCAGCCCCAGCATTTT.

This chain uses TRBV6-5 with TRBJ1-1; TRBD1 is a possible D gene (5 bases). Deletions cut 6 bases from V and 1 base from J, with 12 bases between. Germline V gene lookup returns CDR1 MNHEY and CDR2 SVGAGI. The CDR3 sequence is 14 residues long. CDR3 region: CASRRRTGNTEAFF. CDR3 in DNA: TGTGCCAGCAGGCGACGAACAGGGAACACTGAAGCTTTCTTT.

The CDR3 here is CAWSATGSGNTIYF. The CDR3 DNA sequence: TGTGCCTGGAGTGCGACAGGCTCTGGAAACACCATATATTTT. V is TRBV30 and J is TRBJ1-3; weak D call: TRBD1 (6 bases). The CDR3 has 14 amino acids. CDR1 and CDR2 from the germline V gene are GTSNPN and SVGIG (reference sequence). V lost 1 base to trimming and J lost 0 bases, with 7 bases between them.

The chain recombines TRBV5-1 with TRBJ2-7; D is ambiguous. The V and J ends lost 0 bases and 2 bases respectively, with 9 bases between them. Germline V gives CDR1 SGHRS, CDR2 YFSETQ. CDR3 size: 14 residues. CDR3 sequence: CASSLGAAAYEQYF. CDR3 bases: TGCGCCAGCAGCTTGGGCGCCGCGGCCTACGAGCAGTACTTC.